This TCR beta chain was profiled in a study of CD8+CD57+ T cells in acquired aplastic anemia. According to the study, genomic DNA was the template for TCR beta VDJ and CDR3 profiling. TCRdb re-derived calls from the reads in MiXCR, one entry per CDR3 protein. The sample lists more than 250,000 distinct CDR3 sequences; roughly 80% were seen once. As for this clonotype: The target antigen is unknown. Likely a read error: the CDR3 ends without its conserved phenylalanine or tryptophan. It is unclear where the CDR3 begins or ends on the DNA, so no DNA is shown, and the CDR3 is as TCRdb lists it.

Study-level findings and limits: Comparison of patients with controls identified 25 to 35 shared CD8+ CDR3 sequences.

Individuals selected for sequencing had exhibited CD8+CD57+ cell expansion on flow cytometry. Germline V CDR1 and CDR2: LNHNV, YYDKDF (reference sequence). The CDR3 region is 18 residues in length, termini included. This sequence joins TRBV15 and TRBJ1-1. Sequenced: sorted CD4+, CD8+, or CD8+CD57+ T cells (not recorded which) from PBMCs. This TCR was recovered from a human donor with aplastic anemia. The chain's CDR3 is CATSRGSEQETQYFEPCT.